These 8 T cell receptor beta chains share one sample of origin, sequenced in a study of vaccination and CD4 T cells after COVID-19. The treatment: roughly 10-day PBMC culture with coronavirus spike peptide pools or control peptides (ViraFEST assay). Scientists ran DNA taken from cultured CD4+ T cells through the Oncomine TCR Beta short-read assay for sequencing. A single record per CDR3 protein comes from TCRdb applying MiXCR to the PCR reads. The sample consists of some 20,000 distinct CDR3 sequences, roughly 50% of them appearing once. No antigen has been assigned to these receptors. The sample in question was CD4+ T cells from blood, cultured in vitro, obtained after SARS-CoV-2 vaccination. The source is a human donor who had recovered from COVID-19.

The genes are TRBV20-1 and TRBJ2-5, with 11 bases identical to TRBD2. V was clipped by 6 bases and J by 1 base; unmatched bases: 4. CDR1 and CDR2 from the germline V gene are DFQATT and SNEGSKA (reference sequence). This CDR3 contains 14 residues. CDR3 DNA: TGCAGTGCGGGAGGACTAGCGGGCCAAGAGACCCAGTACTTC. Encoded protein: CSAGGLAGQETQYF.

This chain joins TRBV19 and TRBJ2-2; 8 nucleotides match TRBD2. CDR1 is LNHDA, CDR2 SQIVND, per germline (reference sequence). After removal of 3 bases from V and 5 bases from J, the junction contained 5 bases not matched to a gene. The CDR3 covers 15 residues. This CDR3 is CASSIGGGQTGELFF. CDR3 bases: TGTGCCAGTAGTATCGGCGGGGGGCAGACCGGGGAGCTGTTTTTT.

The chain uses TRBV7-2 and TRBJ2-1; a weak D match, TRBD1 (5 bases). CDR1 SGHTA and CDR2 FQGNSA come from the germline V gene. Trimming pared 2 bases from V and 4 bases from J, leaving 6 bases between. The length of the CDR3 is 13 residues. The CDR3 is CASSLQGYNEQFF. CDR3 nucleotides: TGTGCCAGCAGCTTACAGGGATACAATGAGCAGTTCTTC.

This clonotype occurred a few times. This rearrangement joins TRBV4-2 to TRBJ1-2; TRBD1 might be the D (5 bases). Germline V lookup: CDR1 LGHNA, CDR2 YNFKEQ. Trimming removed 2 bases from V and 4 bases from J, with 17 bases in between. The length of the CDR3 is 16 residues. CDR3 sequence (DNA): TGTGCCAGCAGCCAAACCACCCAAGGGGTCGGCTATGGCTACACCTTC. Encoded protein: CASSQTTQGVGYGYTF.

The rearrangement uses TRBV27 and TRBJ2-3; D gene uncertain. This CDR3 is built from 13 residues. The V and J ends lost 2 bases and 8 bases respectively, with 11 bases between them. The V gene's germline CDR1 is MNHEY and CDR2 SMNVEV (reference sequence). The CDR3 loop is CASSLKALGTQYF. CDR3 nucleotide sequence: TGTGCCAGCAGTTTAAAGGCGCTTGGTACGCAGTATTTT.

The genes are TRBV20-1 and TRBJ1-5, with 8 bases matching TRBD1. The CDR3 sequence is 16 residues long. The J segment lost 2 bases and the V segment lost 0 bases, leaving 6 bases of the junction unmatched. Germline V gene lookup returns CDR1 DFQATT and CDR2 SNEGSKA (reference sequence). The CDR3 loop is CSARDSGGEGNQPQHF. The CDR3 coding sequence is TGCAGTGCTAGAGATTCAGGGGGCGAGGGCAATCAGCCCCAGCATTTT.

The chain has TRBV19 and TRBJ1-1, with 7 bases matching TRBD1. Germline CDR1 LNHDA, CDR2 SQIVND (reference sequence). After removal of 4 bases from V and 4 bases from J, the junction contained 9 bases not matched to a gene. CDR3 length: 15 amino acids. The CDR3 is CASSTTGVEGTEAFF. The CDR3 coding sequence is TGTGCCAGTAGTACTACAGGGGTGGAGGGCACTGAAGCTTTCTTT.

The CDR3 spells CASSLPGRNTGELFF. CDR3 sequence (DNA): TGTGCCAGCAGCTTACCCGGCAGGAACACCGGGGAGCTGTTTTTT. V gene TRBV7-2 combines with J gene TRBJ2-2, with D hard to call. Germline values: CDR1 SGHTA, CDR2 FQGNSA. The CDR3 contains 15 residues. Trimming removed 2 bases at V and 1 base at J, with 8 bases between.